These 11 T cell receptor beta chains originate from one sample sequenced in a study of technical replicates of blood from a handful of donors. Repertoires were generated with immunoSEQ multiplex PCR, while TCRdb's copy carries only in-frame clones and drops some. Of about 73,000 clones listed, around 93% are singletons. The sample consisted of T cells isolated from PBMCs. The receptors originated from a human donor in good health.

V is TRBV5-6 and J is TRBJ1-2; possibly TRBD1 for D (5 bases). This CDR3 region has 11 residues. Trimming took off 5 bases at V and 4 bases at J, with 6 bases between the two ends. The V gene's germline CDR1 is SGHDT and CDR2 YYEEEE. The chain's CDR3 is CASRQGYGYTF. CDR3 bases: TGTGCCAGCAGGCAGGGCTATGGCTACACCTTC.

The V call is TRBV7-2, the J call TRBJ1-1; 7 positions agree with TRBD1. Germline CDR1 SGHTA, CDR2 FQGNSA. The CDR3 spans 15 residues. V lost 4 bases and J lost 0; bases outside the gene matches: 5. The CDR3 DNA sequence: TGTGCCAGCAGCTCCGGGGGACAGATGAACACTGAAGCTTTCTTT. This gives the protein CASSSGGQMNTEAFF.

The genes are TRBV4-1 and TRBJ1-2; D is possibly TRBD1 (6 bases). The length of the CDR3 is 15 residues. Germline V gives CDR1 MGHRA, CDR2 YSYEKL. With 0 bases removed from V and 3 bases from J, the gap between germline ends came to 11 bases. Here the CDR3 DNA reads TGCGCCAGCAGCCAAGATGCCCAGGGGCACTATGGCTACACCTTC. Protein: CASSQDAQGHYGYTF.

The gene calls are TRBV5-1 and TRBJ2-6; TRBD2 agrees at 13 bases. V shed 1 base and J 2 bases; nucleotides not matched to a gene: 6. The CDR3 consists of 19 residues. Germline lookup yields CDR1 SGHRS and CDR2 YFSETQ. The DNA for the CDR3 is TGCGCCAGCAGCTTGCTCGGACTAGCGGGAGACACTGGGGCCAACGTCCTGACTTTC. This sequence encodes CASSLLGLAGDTGANVLTF.

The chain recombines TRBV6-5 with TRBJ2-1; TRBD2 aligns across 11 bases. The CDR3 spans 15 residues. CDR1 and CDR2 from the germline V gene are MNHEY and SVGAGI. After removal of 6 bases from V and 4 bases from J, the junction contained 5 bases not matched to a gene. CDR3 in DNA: TGTGCCAGCAGCTGGGGACTAGCGGTATACAATGAGCAGTTCTTC. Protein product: CASSWGLAVYNEQFF.

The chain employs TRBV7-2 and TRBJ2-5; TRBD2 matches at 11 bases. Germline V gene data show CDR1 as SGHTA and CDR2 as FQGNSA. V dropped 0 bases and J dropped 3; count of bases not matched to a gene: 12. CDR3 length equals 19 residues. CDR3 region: CASSLALRLAGGSKETQYF. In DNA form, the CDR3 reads TGTGCCAGCAGCTTAGCGCTTCGGCTAGCGGGGGGCTCTAAAGAGACCCAGTACTTC.

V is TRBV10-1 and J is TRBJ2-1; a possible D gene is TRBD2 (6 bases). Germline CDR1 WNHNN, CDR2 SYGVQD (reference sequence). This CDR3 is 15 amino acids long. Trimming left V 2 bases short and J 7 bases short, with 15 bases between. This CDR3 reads CASSEDSWDLNEQFF. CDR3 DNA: TGCGCCAGCAGTGAGGATAGCTGGGACTTGAATGAGCAGTTCTTC.

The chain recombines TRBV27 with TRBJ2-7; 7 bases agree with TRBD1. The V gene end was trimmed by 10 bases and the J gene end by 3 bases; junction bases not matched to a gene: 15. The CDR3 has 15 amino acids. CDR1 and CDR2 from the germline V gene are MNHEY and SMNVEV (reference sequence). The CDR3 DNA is TGTGCCACCAAGACCGCAGGGGGTACTCTCTACGAGCAGTACTTC. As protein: CATKTAGGTLYEQYF.

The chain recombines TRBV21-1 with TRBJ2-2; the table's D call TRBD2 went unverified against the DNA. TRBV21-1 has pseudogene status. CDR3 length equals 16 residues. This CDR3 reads CASSKEGGRVSGELFF. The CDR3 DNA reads TGTGCCAGCAGCAAAGAGGGCGGGAGGGTCAGCGGGGAGCTGTTTTTT.

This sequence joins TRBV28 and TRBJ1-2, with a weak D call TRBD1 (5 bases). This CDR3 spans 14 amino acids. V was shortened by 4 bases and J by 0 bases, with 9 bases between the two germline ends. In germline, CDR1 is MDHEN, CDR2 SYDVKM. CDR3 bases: TGTGCCAGCAGTTCCAGGGTTTCTAACTATGGCTACACCTTC. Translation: CASSSRVSNYGYTF.

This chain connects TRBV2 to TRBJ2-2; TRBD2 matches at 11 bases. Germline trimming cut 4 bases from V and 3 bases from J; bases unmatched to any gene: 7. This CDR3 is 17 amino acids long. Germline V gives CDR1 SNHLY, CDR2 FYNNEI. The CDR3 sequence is CASSGGLAAHDTGELFF. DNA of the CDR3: TGTGCCAGCAGTGGGGGACTAGCGGCGCATGACACCGGGGAGCTGTTTTTT.